The 30 T cell receptor beta chains reported below all come from one sample, sequenced in a study of identical twins. One entry per CDR3 protein results from TCRdb running MiXCR on the 5' RACE reads. Of 750,000 to 950,000 distinct CDR3 sequences listed, over 9% are singletons. These data also formed part of another study, on yellow fever vaccine responses in identical twins.

The sequenced sample consisted of PBMCs. These receptors were taken from a woman younger than 35 in good health.

This clonotype was counted between two and nine times. The chain has TRBV5-1 and TRBJ2-3, with 14 bases that match TRBD2. V lost 0 bases to trimming and J lost 4 bases; unmatched junction nucleotides: 16. CDR3 length: 21 amino acids. Germline CDR1 SGHRS, CDR2 YFSETQ. The CDR3 sequence: CASSLESWSTSGRGSPDTQYF. CDR3 nucleotide sequence: TGCGCCAGCAGCTTGGAGAGTTGGTCGACTAGCGGGAGGGGCTCCCCAGATACGCAGTATTTT. The full variable domain, in which reference TRBV5-1 and TRBJ2-3 provide the parts outside the CDR3, is KAGVTQTPRYLIKTRGQQVTLSCSPISGHRSVSWYQQTPGQGLQFLFEYFSETQRNKGNFPGRFSGRQFSNSRSEMNVSTLELGDSALYLCASSLESWSTSGRGSPDTQYFGPGTRLTVL.

This clonotype occurred a few times. The chain couples TRBV6-5 to TRBJ2-7; no definite D call. Germline V gene lookup returns CDR1 MNHEY and CDR2 SVGAGI. The germline V and J ends were trimmed by 0 bases and 0 bases, with 15 bases remaining between them. CDR3 length: 17 residues. The CDR3 here is CASSYSVAGDISYEQYV. Here the CDR3 DNA reads TGTGCCAGCAGTTACTCGGTCGCAGGAGACATCTCCTACGAGCAGTACGTC.

A few counts support this clonotype. This chain connects TRBV20-1 to TRBJ2-1, with D hard to call. The CDR3 is 13 residues long. The V gene lost 2 bases and the J gene lost 8 bases, with 13 bases spanning the gap. Germline-derived CDR1 and CDR2 are DFQATT and SNEGSKA (reference sequence). The CDR3 loop reads CSARHFPGHEQFF. CDR3 bases: TGCAGTGCTAGACACTTCCCCGGCCATGAGCAGTTCTTC.

The V and J genes are TRBV27 and TRBJ1-2; 9 nucleotides agree with TRBD1. This CDR3 comprises 15 residues. Looked up from germline, CDR1 is MNHEY and CDR2 is SMNVEV (reference sequence). Losses at the gene ends were 3 bases for V and 7 bases for J; bases not matched to a gene: 9. As DNA, the CDR3 is TGTGCCAGCAGTTTGGGACAGGGACGGCGTTTTGGCTACACCTTC. Its protein product is CASSLGQGRRFGYTF.

This clonotype showed up many times. V and J are TRBV5-5 and TRBJ2-3; tentatively, D is TRBD1 (6 bases). CDR1 and CDR2 (germline): SGHKS, YYEKEE (reference sequence). V lost 1 base and J lost 3, with 12 bases in between. The CDR3 has 15 residues. The CDR3 DNA sequence: TGTGCCAGCAGCTTGCAGGGGTCGCCAACAGATACGCAGTATTTT. This gives the protein CASSLQGSPTDTQYF.

The J gene is TRBJ1-2, the V gene TRBV5-6; D remains ambiguous. Germline V gene lookup returns CDR1 SGHDT and CDR2 YYEEEE. This CDR3 has 13 amino acids. V was trimmed by 1 base and J by 7 bases, leaving 11 bases between them. CDR3 nucleotide sequence: TGTGCCAGCAGCTTGATGGAGACGGGTGGCTACACCTTC. As protein: CASSLMETGGYTF. The whole variable domain, filled in from reference TRBV5-6 and TRBJ1-2, reads DAGVTQSPTHLIKTRGQQVTLRCSPKSGHDTVSWYQQALGQGPQFIFQYYEEEERQRGNFPDRFSGHQFPNYSSELNVNALLLGDSALYLCASSLMETGGYTFGSGTRLTVV.

The table lists this clonotype with many counts. The chain has TRBV20-1 and TRBJ1-5, with 7 bases that match TRBD1. V was clipped by 5 bases and J by 7 bases; unmatched bases: 5. There are 12 residues in the CDR3. Germline V lookup: CDR1 DFQATT, CDR2 SNEGSKA (reference sequence). CDR3 nucleotide sequence: TGCAGTGCTGGGCAGGGGGGACAGCCCCAGCATTTT. Protein product: CSAGQGGQPQHF.

The table lists this clonotype with a count of one. The chain is built from TRBV19 and TRBJ2-5; the match to TRBD2 covers 9 bases. CDR3 size: 15 residues. CDR1 and CDR2 from the germline V gene are LNHDA and SQIVND (reference sequence). Losses at the gene ends were 3 bases for V and 5 bases for J; bases not matched to a gene: 7. CDR3 DNA: TGTGCCAGTAGTATCCCAGCGGGGGGACGGGAGACCCAGTACTTC. Translating it yields CASSIPAGGRETQYF.

This chain links TRBV6-1 with TRBJ2-7; TRBD1 matches 10 bases. The CDR3 consists of 16 residues. Germline V CDR1 and CDR2: MNHNS, SASEGT. V gave up 6 bases and J gave up 6 bases; unmatched junction bases: 14. CDR3 region: CASSNTRDRGISEQYV. CDR3 DNA: TGTGCCAGCAGCAATACCCGGGACAGGGGTATCTCCGAGCAGTACGTC.

The V and J genes are TRBV3-1 and TRBJ2-6; D is possibly TRBD1 (5 bases). The CDR3 loop spans 17 amino acids. Between the trimmed V and J ends, which lost 6 bases and 2 bases, there was a span of 17 bases. Germline lookup yields CDR1 LGHDT and CDR2 YNNKEL (reference sequence). The CDR3 sequence: CASSDSPGAAGANVLTF. The DNA for the CDR3 is TGTGCCAGCAGTGATTCCCCTGGGGCGGCTGGGGCCAACGTCCTGACTTTC.

This clonotype was detected ten times or more. The gene calls are TRBV12-3 or TRBV12-4 and TRBJ2-7; a possible D gene is TRBD1 (6 bases). V lost 3 bases and J 3 bases, leaving 12 bases between the germline ends. This CDR3 is 14 amino acids long. This chain's CDR3 is CASSLGAGDYEQYF. As DNA, the CDR3 is TGTGCCAGCAGTTTGGGGGCAGGAGACTACGAGCAGTACTTC.

J is TRBJ2-5 and V is TRBV7-9; D gene unclear. Germline V lookup: CDR1 SEHNR, CDR2 FQNEAQ (reference sequence). Trimming removed 5 bases from V and 2 bases from J, with 12 bases in between. This CDR3 is built from 14 residues. In nucleotides, the CDR3 is TGTGCCAGCAGCCCGGTCGCTAAGCAAGAGACCCAGTACTTC. It encodes CASSPVAKQETQYF.

The DNA of the CDR3 is TGTGCCAGCAGCTTGGGGACCCTGGGCACAGATACGCAGTATTTT. Encoded protein: CASSLGTLGTDTQYF. V and J are TRBV11-3 and TRBJ2-3; D tentatively fits TRBD1 or TRBD2 (5 bases each). The CDR3 totals 15 residues. Germline loops: CDR1 SGHNT, CDR2 YENEEA. The V and J ends lost 3 bases and 1 base respectively, with 11 bases between them.

Ten or more counts support this clonotype. As DNA, the CDR3 is TGCGCCAGCAGCTTTGGCGGCCAGTCCTACAATGAGCAGTTCTTC. Translated: CASSFGGQSYNEQFF. The gene calls are TRBV5-1 and TRBJ2-1, with unresolved D. The CDR3 consists of 15 residues. Looked up from germline, CDR1 is SGHRS and CDR2 is YFSETQ. V was pared by 2 bases and J by 1 base, with 10 bases between. Together with reference TRBV5-1 and TRBJ2-1, the CDR3 gives the full variable domain: KAGVTQTPRYLIKTRGQQVTLSCSPISGHRSVSWYQQTPGQGLQFLFEYFSETQRNKGNFPGRFSGRQFSNSRSEMNVSTLELGDSALYLCASSFGGQSYNEQFFGPGTRLTVL.

This clonotype was recorded a few times. Mismatch with germline at one junction end may stem from a read error. The chain couples TRBV11-2 to TRBJ2-2, with 8 bases matching TRBD2. Germline assignment: CDR1 SGHAT and CDR2 FQNNGV. The CDR3 extends over 16 amino acids. CDR3 in amino acids: CASSLAPGLAGGEPFF. The CDR3 DNA reads as TGTGCCAGCAGCCTAGCCCCTGGACTAGCCGGCGGGGAGCCGTTTTTT.

The J gene is TRBJ2-3, the V gene TRBV24-1; 7 nucleotides line up with TRBD1. This CDR3 contains 20 residues. Per the germline V gene, CDR1 is KGHDR and CDR2 is SFDVKD. J lost 0 bases, V lost 2 bases, and 16 bases had no gene match. CDR3 DNA sequence: TGTGCCACCAGTGATTCAATTGGGGATAGAGGGGGCCTTAGCACAGATACGCAGTATTTT. This translates into CATSDSIGDRGGLSTDTQYF.

The chain carries TRBV7-9 and TRBJ2-7; D possibly corresponds to TRBD1 (5 bases). The CDR3 contains 12 residues. Germline loops: CDR1 SEHNR, CDR2 FQNEAQ (reference sequence). V lost 5 bases to trimming and J lost 6 bases, with 11 bases between them. The CDR3 DNA reads TGTGCCAGCAGCCGGAAAAGGGGCGAGCAGTACTTC. Translating it yields CASSRKRGEQYF.

This chain links TRBV27 with TRBJ2-1, with D hard to call. The V end was cut by 4 bases, the J end by 8 bases, with 12 bases between. Germline V gene lookup returns CDR1 MNHEY and CDR2 SMNVEV (reference sequence). This CDR3 contains 13 residues. The CDR3, as DNA: TGTGCCAGCAGTTCGAACCCCCGGGATGAGCAGTTCTTC. It codes for CASSSNPRDEQFF.

This chain links TRBV28 with TRBJ2-1, with D possibly TRBD2 on 6 matching bases. Trimming stripped 10 bases from V and 7 bases from J, with 23 bases between. The CDR3 covers 15 residues. Germline values: CDR1 MDHEN, CDR2 SYDVKM. The CDR3 nucleotides read TGTGCCATACAAATGGGGGGACCGGCGACGAATGAGCAGTTCTTC. Its protein product is CAIQMGGPATNEQFF.

The V and J genes are TRBV20-1 and TRBJ1-2; 10 nucleotides agree with TRBD1. The CDR3 contains 18 residues. V lost 4 bases, J lost 6 bases, and 20 bases stayed unmatched. From germline, CDR1 is DFQATT and CDR2 SNEGSKA (reference sequence). The CDR3 spells CSAIKSSKGQGKFDGYTF. CDR3 bases: TGCAGTGCTATTAAAAGTTCCAAGGGACAGGGGAAATTCGATGGCTACACCTTC.

The chain combines TRBV12-3 or TRBV12-4 with TRBJ1-1, with a possible D match to TRBD1 (6 bases). Trimming cost V 6 bases and J 8 bases, with 13 bases left between them. The CDR3 contains 12 residues. The CDR3 spells CASRRQDIEAFF. The CDR3 DNA sequence: TGTGCCAGCAGGCGACAGGACATCGAAGCTTTCTTT.

The CDR3 here is CASSARTSGSSYNEQFF. The CDR3 DNA reads TGTGCCAGCAGCGCCAGGACTAGCGGGAGTTCCTACAATGAGCAGTTCTTC. The V gene is TRBV7-9, the J gene TRBJ2-1; 13 nucleotides agree with TRBD2. The CDR3 consists of 17 residues. Germline V gene lookup returns CDR1 SEHNR and CDR2 FQNEAQ (reference sequence). Trimming took 5 bases from V and 1 from J; bases not matched to a gene: 5.

This clonotype was recorded a few times. V usage is TRBV3-1 and J usage is TRBJ2-3, with D possibly matching TRBD2 (6 bases). V was trimmed by 6 bases and J by 5 bases, leaving 15 bases between them. The CDR3 totals 14 residues. In germline, CDR1 is LGHDT, CDR2 YNNKEL (reference sequence). DNA for the CDR3: TGTGCCAGCAGTCGGGGGAGCACCAGAGATACGCAGTATTTT. Its translation is CASSRGSTRDTQYF.

As regards this clonotype: Germline is not matched at one junction end, which may reflect a read error. The chain has TRBV20-1 and TRBJ2-3, with D possibly TRBD2 on 6 matching bases. The germline V gene encodes CDR1 DFQATT and CDR2 SNEGSKA (reference sequence). The CDR3 has 16 residues. CDR3 DNA sequence: TGCTGTGCTAGAGGTGGGCACCAAGGGAGGACAGATACGCAGTATTTT. As protein: CCARGGHQGRTDTQYF.

The chain recombines TRBV6-1 with TRBJ1-1, with 7 bases identical to TRBD1. Germline trimming cut 5 bases from V and 1 base from J; bases unmatched to any gene: 4. The germline CDR1 and CDR2 sequences are MNHNS and SASEGT. This CDR3 spans 14 amino acids. The CDR3 here is CASSKQGRNTEAFF. Written as DNA, the CDR3 is TGTGCCAGCAGTAAACAGGGGAGGAACACTGAAGCTTTCTTT.

The chain links TRBV5-1 to TRBJ2-7; 7 positions agree with TRBD2. CDR1 and CDR2 (germline): SGHRS, YFSETQ. V was pared by 0 bases and J by 1 base, with 4 bases of the junction left unmatched. The CDR3 length is 15 residues. The CDR3 sequence is CASSLELAESYEQYF. CDR3 nucleotide sequence: TGCGCCAGCAGCTTGGAGCTAGCGGAGTCCTACGAGCAGTACTTC.

V gene TRBV24-1 combines with J gene TRBJ2-1; D assignment may be TRBD1 or TRBD2 (6 bases each). The length of the CDR3 is 16 residues. CDR1 is KGHDR, CDR2 SFDVKD, per germline. V dropped 7 bases and J dropped 0 bases, with 15 bases sitting between them. The CDR3 DNA reads as TGTGCCACCAGCGGAGGGGGGTTTAGCTCCTACAATGAGCAGTTCTTC. It specifies CATSGGGFSSYNEQFF.

The J gene is TRBJ2-3, the V gene TRBV7-9, with 7 bases identical to TRBD1. V was pared by 5 bases and J by 2 bases, with 7 bases of the junction left unmatched. Looked up from germline, CDR1 is SEHNR and CDR2 is FQNEAQ (reference sequence). The length of the CDR3 is 15 residues. CDR3 protein: CASSTRDSHTDTQYF. CDR3 nucleotides: TGTGCCAGCAGCACCCGGGACAGTCACACAGATACGCAGTATTTT.

The J gene is TRBJ2-5, the V gene TRBV7-9; 9 nucleotides align to TRBD1. V lost 4 bases and J lost 5; bases outside the gene matches: 8. Germline CDR1 reads SEHNR; CDR2 reads FQNEAQ (reference sequence). The CDR3 covers 15 residues. As DNA, the CDR3 is TGTGCCAGCAGCTCGGGACAGGGAGGAAGGGAGACCCAGTACTTC. This translates into CASSSGQGGRETQYF.

The chain couples TRBV4-1 to TRBJ2-7, with 7 bases aligning to TRBD2. The germline V gene has CDR1 MGHRA and CDR2 YSYEKL. V lost 1 base, J lost 3 bases, and 6 bases stayed unmatched. CDR3 length equals 15 residues. The CDR3 nucleotides are TGCGCCAGCAGCCAAGGCCTAGCGGAACTCTACGAGCAGTACTTC. Its protein product is CASSQGLAELYEQYF.